The clone carrying this TCR beta chain was counted ten times or more. Antigen unknown. V dropped 2 bases and J dropped 6 bases, with 7 bases sitting between them. Germline lookup yields CDR1 KGHSH and CDR2 LQKENI. CDR3 length equals 12 residues. The record originates from a study of T-cell reconstitution after alpha-beta-depleted transplantation in children. Findings and caveats of the study: There were some patients whose high TCRbeta diversity at day 60 came from surviving recipient T cells and thymic progenitors. Reportedly, only several hundred clones from non-depleted graft cells drove alpha-beta T-cell counts at about two months.

A TCRbeta library incorporating unique molecular identifiers was prepared. From the PCR reads, TCRdb called clonotypes with MiXCR, one entry per CDR3 protein. The sample lists some 15,000 distinct CDR3 sequences, approximately 5.5% seen once, with approximately 6.9% in the top ten. The chain links TRBV18 to TRBJ1-1; D is ambiguous. The material sequenced was PBMCs, taken before TCRalphabeta/CD19-depleted stem cell transplant. The TCR originated in a boy younger than 18 with acute lymphoblastic leukemia, due to receive a stem cell transplant. This CDR3 is CASSPVLSEAFF. CDR3 coding DNA: TGTGCCAGCTCACCAGTCCTGTCTGAAGCTTTCTTT.